The clone carrying this T cell receptor (beta chain) was recorded only once. The antigen remains unidentified. PCR employed 60 Vbeta and 13 Jbeta primers. TCRdb's table, derived via immunoSEQ multiplex PCR, lists solely in-frame clones and lacks some. The sample carries some 120,000 clones, around three quarters recorded once. These data originate in a study of cytomegalovirus exposure and HLA in healthy donors. In germline, CDR1 is MDHEN, CDR2 SYDVKM. CDR3 length: 15 residues. Trimming took 7 bases from V and 7 from J, leaving 22 bases between them. General study points: Researchers reportedly found TCR beta sequences accurately predicted most subjects' HLA-A and HLA-B alleles.

The clonotype originates from a woman in her thirties or forties in good health and CMV-seropositive. The chain combines TRBV28 with TRBJ1-2, with D perhaps matching TRBD1 (5 bases). Specimen: PBMCs. The CDR3: CASIQTGGTSGGYTF. CDR3 nucleotide sequence: TGTGCCAGCATCCAGACTGGTGGGACTTCAGGTGGCTACACCTTC.